This T cell receptor (beta chain) is from a study of cytomegalovirus exposure and HLA in healthy donors. Study outcomes and limitations: When the data were analyzed later, several of the most significant clusters appeared to be linked to common viral pathogens. In vitro, three CMV-associated chains proved specific for CMV antigens. At a 0.05 false discovery rate, a later analysis found 16,951 TCR beta sequences to be associated with HLA alleles. Across donors, most TCRs were seen rarely, yet some public ones were widespread.

As to this clone: Antigen specificity is unknown.

The PCR had 60 Vbeta and 13 Jbeta primers. Sequenced by immunoSEQ multiplex PCR; TCRdb stores in-frame clones only, minus some. The sample consists of fewer than 250,000 clones, roughly 75% of them appearing once. This receptor was obtained from a man aged 25 to 40 in good health and CMV-seropositive. Sequenced sample: PBMCs.

The CDR3 nucleotides are TGTGCCAGCAGCTCGGGACTATCGGAGACCCAGTACTTC. The encoded protein is CASSSGLSETQYF. V gene TRBV11-3 combines with J gene TRBJ2-5; 7 bases line up with TRBD2. Germline V CDR1 and CDR2: SGHNT, YENEEA. The V segment lost 4 bases and the J segment 5 bases; nucleotides outside the gene matches: 4. CDR3 length equals 13 residues.